The 31 T cell receptor beta chains reported below all come from one sample, sequenced in a study of T cells after posttransplantation cyclophosphamide. Some clones are missing from TCRdb's copy, which holds only in-frame ones; the method was immunoSEQ multiplex PCR. The record shows 10,000 to 12,000 clones for this sample, with no singletons present. Treatment was busulfan-fludarabine conditioning, a marrow graft, and cyclophosphamide on days +3 and +4. The sample was PBMCs, taken after allogeneic stem cell transplant with posttransplant cyclophosphamide. The receptors were gathered from a female patient in her forties who received an allogeneic stem cell transplant from a related donor, was CMV-positive, and had no GVHD. Among the T cells, some may be from the graft donor.

This clone was seen ten or more times. CDR3 loop: CASSVEGSMGTGGGYTF. CDR3 bases: TGTGCCAGCAGCGTAGAAGGCAGTATGGGGACAGGGGGCGGCTACACCTTC. This chain uses TRBV9 with TRBJ1-2; 12 nucleotides match TRBD1. The CDR3 covers 17 residues. Germline loops: CDR1 SGDLS, CDR2 YYNGEE. The J segment lost 8 bases and the V segment lost 0 bases, leaving 11 bases of the junction unmatched.

In its sample, this clone was seen many times. The J gene is TRBJ2-3, the V gene TRBV4-2, with unresolved D. The CDR3 is made up of 14 amino acids. Trimming took 0 bases from V and 6 from J, leaving 10 bases between them. Germline lookup yields CDR1 LGHNA and CDR2 YNFKEQ. CDR3 region: CASSQDQVEDTQYF. CDR3 sequence (DNA): TGTGCCAGCAGCCAAGACCAAGTGGAGGATACGCAGTATTTT.

In this sample, this clone turned up many times. The rearrangement uses TRBV29-1 and TRBJ2-5, with 8 bases aligning to TRBD1. V lost 3 bases to trimming and J lost 7 bases; unmatched junction nucleotides: 7. The V gene's germline CDR1 is SQVTM and CDR2 ANQGSEA. The CDR3 has 13 residues. This CDR3 is CSVEVNRGRTQYF. CDR3 in DNA: TGCAGCGTTGAGGTGAACAGGGGGAGGACCCAGTACTTC.

This clone appeared many times. This rearrangement joins TRBV11-2 to TRBJ2-5, with D tentatively TRBD2 (5 bases). V gave up 3 bases and J gave up 2 bases, with 13 bases separating them. This CDR3 has 15 residues. Germline CDR1 and CDR2: SGHAT and FQNNGV. CDR3 region: CASSLGGRVQETQYF. DNA of the CDR3: TGTGCCAGCAGCTTGGGTGGGCGGGTTCAAGAGACCCAGTACTTC.

The J gene is TRBJ1-2, the V gene TRBV7-6; TRBD1 is a possible D gene (6 bases). Germline values: CDR1 SGHVS, CDR2 FNYEAQ. The CDR3 is made up of 18 amino acids. Trimming removed 0 bases from V and 0 bases from J, with 17 bases in between. The CDR3 is CASSLAAGVRGSNYGYTF. In DNA form, the CDR3 reads TGTGCCAGCAGCTTAGCGGCGGGGGTCAGGGGCTCTAACTATGGCTACACCTTC.

Ten or more counts support this clone. V and J are TRBV6-5 and TRBJ2-3; D is uncertain. Deletions cut 0 bases from V and 5 bases from J, with 9 bases between. The CDR3 contains 14 residues. CDR1 is MNHEY and CDR2 is SVGAGI in the germline V gene. CDR3 sequence: CASSYSFLIDTQYF. CDR3 nucleotides: TGTGCCAGCAGTTACTCGTTCCTAATAGATACGCAGTATTTT.

This clone was recorded many times. The chain is built from TRBV7-9 and TRBJ1-1, with 9 bases identical to TRBD1. Germline V gene sequence: CDR1 SEHNR, CDR2 FQNEAQ (reference sequence). Losses at the gene ends were 5 bases for V and 0 bases for J; bases not matched to a gene: 7. The CDR3 is 16 amino acids. The CDR3 DNA sequence: TGTGCCAGCAGCCCCCCGGGACAGGGAATGAACACTGAAGCTTTCTTT. It is translated as CASSPPGQGMNTEAFF.

This clone was observed at least ten times. The chain has TRBV11-2 and TRBJ2-1, with a weak D call TRBD2 (5 bases). The length of the CDR3 is 15 residues. V lost 5 bases to trimming and J lost 1 base, with 12 bases between them. Germline CDR1 is SGHAT and CDR2 is FQNNGV. CDR3 bases: TGTGCCAGCAGCCTCCTTCGGGGATCCTACAATGAGCAGTTCTTC. Protein product: CASSLLRGSYNEQFF.

The sample holds many counts of this clone. The genes are TRBV29-1 and TRBJ1-1, with 7 bases aligning to TRBD1. Germline values: CDR1 SQVTM, CDR2 ANQGSEA. The trim removed 7 bases at V and 0 bases at J, leaving 5 bases unmatched. This CDR3 spans 13 amino acids. The CDR3 loop is CSGRGQMNTEAFF. The CDR3 DNA follows: TGCAGCGGCAGGGGACAGATGAACACTGAAGCTTTCTTT. Together with reference TRBV29-1 and TRBJ1-1, the CDR3 gives the full variable domain: SAVISQKPSRDICQRGTSLTIQCQVDSQVTMMFWYRQQPGQSLTLIATANQGSEATYESGFVIDKFPISRPNLTFSTLTVSNMSPEDSSIYLCSGRGQMNTEAFFGQGTRLTVV.

At least ten counts were recorded for this clone. This chain joins TRBV4-1 and TRBJ1-1; D perhaps matches TRBD1 (5 bases). Trimming removed 8 bases at V and 0 bases at J, with 10 bases between. The CDR3 runs to 13 residues. CDR1 MGHRA and CDR2 YSYEKL come from the germline V gene. The CDR3 sequence: CASADRMNTEAFF. The CDR3 DNA reads as TGCGCCAGCGCTGACAGAATGAACACTGAAGCTTTCTTT.

In this sample, this clone turned up many times. This chain joins TRBV7-6 and TRBJ1-5; D may be TRBD1 (6 bases). Trimming shortened V by 3 bases and J by 10 bases, and 13 bases separated the two germline ends. This CDR3 has 13 amino acids. CDR1 and CDR2 from the germline V gene are SGHVS and FNYEAQ. The CDR3 nucleotides read TGTGCCAGCAGCTTCAAGGGAGGGGGACCCCAGCATTTT. It codes for CASSFKGGGPQHF.

This clone was detected many times. The V gene is TRBV27, the J gene TRBJ1-5, with a weak D call TRBD1 (6 bases). This CDR3 comprises 13 residues. Trimming pared 7 bases from V and 3 bases from J, leaving 10 bases between. Germline V lookup: CDR1 MNHEY, CDR2 SMNVEV (reference sequence). The CDR3, as DNA: TGTGCCAGCACGACAGGAGCCAATCAGCCCCAGCATTTT. As protein: CASTTGANQPQHF.

This clone has ten or more counts. V usage is TRBV11-2 and J usage is TRBJ2-4; D might be TRBD2 (6 bases). The CDR3 is 15 residues long. The V gene's germline CDR1 is SGHAT and CDR2 FQNNGV. Trimming removed 1 base at V and 1 base at J, with 8 bases between. The CDR3: CASSLAEGAKNIQYF. The CDR3 DNA follows: TGTGCCAGCAGCTTAGCGGAGGGGGCCAAAAACATTCAGTACTTC.

This clone was detected many times. The genes are TRBV13 and TRBJ2-7, with 8 bases identical to TRBD1. J gave up 1 base and V 5 bases, and 4 bases lay outside the gene matches. Germline values: CDR1 PRHDT, CDR2 FYEKMQ (reference sequence). There are 14 residues in the CDR3. CDR3 residues: CASSRGDRSYEQYF. CDR3 sequence (DNA): TGTGCCAGCAGCCGCGGGGACAGGTCCTACGAGCAGTACTTC.

This clone appeared many times. V and J are TRBV11-2 and TRBJ1-3; TRBD1 matches at 8 bases. With V trimmed by 5 bases and J by 0 bases, 6 bases remained unmatched. The CDR3 is 16 residues long. Germline V lookup: CDR1 SGHAT, CDR2 FQNNGV. CDR3 bases: TGTGCCAGCAGCACAGGGGGTATTGGCTCTGGAAACACCATATATTTT. This gives the protein CASSTGGIGSGNTIYF.

This clone has ten or more counts. The J gene is TRBJ1-4, the V gene TRBV6-5; D is ambiguous. There are 14 residues in the CDR3. Germline CDR1 reads MNHEY; CDR2 reads SVGAGI. Trimming removed 6 bases at V and 8 bases at J, with 16 bases between. Here the CDR3 reads CASSPLRTGEKLFF. The CDR3 nucleotides read TGTGCCAGCAGCCCTCTCAGAACGGGAGAAAAACTGTTTTTT.

This clone has at least ten counts. This sequence joins TRBV11-2 and TRBJ2-7; no reliable D call. This CDR3 is built from 11 residues. Trimming shortened V by 10 bases and J by 4 bases, and 11 bases separated the two germline ends. CDR1 is SGHAT and CDR2 is FQNNGV in the germline V gene. The CDR3 coding sequence is TGTGCCACTACGGAGTTGTACGAGCAGTACTTC. Translating gives CATTELYEQYF.

This clone was observed many times. The genes are TRBV6-6 and TRBJ2-4, with 9 bases identical to TRBD1. The CDR3 totals 15 residues. In germline, CDR1 is MNHNY, CDR2 SVGAGI (reference sequence). V dropped 4 bases and J dropped 5; count of bases not matched to a gene: 6. The CDR3 loop is CASSSRDRAQNIQYF. DNA for the CDR3: TGTGCCAGCAGTTCCCGGGACAGGGCCCAAAACATTCAGTACTTC.

This clone occurred many times. The V call is TRBV10-1, the J call TRBJ1-1; perhaps TRBD1 as D (5 bases). This CDR3 contains 15 residues. Germline V CDR1 and CDR2: WNHNN, SYGVQD (reference sequence). Trimming cost V 3 bases and J 3 bases, with 14 bases left between them. The CDR3 spells CASSDAGGSYTEAFF. The CDR3 DNA is TGCGCCAGCAGTGACGCCGGGGGATCGTACACTGAAGCTTTCTTT.

At least ten counts were recorded for this clone. The CDR3 loop is CASSFTGDQETQYF. The CDR3 nucleotides read TGTGCCAGCAGTTTTACAGGGGACCAAGAGACCCAGTACTTC. The chain combines TRBV27 with TRBJ2-5; 7 positions match TRBD1. CDR3 length: 14 residues. After removal of 3 bases from V and 0 bases from J, the junction contained 1 base not matched to a gene. The germline gives CDR1 MNHEY, CDR2 SMNVEV (reference sequence).

At least ten counts were recorded for this clone. The chain uses TRBV9 and TRBJ2-1; 9 nucleotides agree with TRBD2. CDR1 and CDR2 from the germline V gene are SGDLS and YYNGEE. With 0 bases clipped from V and 2 bases from J, the junction kept 0 bases outside the gene matches. The CDR3 totals 15 residues. The CDR3 spells CASSVGLAAYNEQFF. The CDR3 nucleotides are TGTGCCAGCAGCGTAGGACTAGCGGCCTACAATGAGCAGTTCTTC.

Many counts were recorded for this clone. This chain joins TRBV4-1 and TRBJ2-7, with D maybe TRBD1 (6 bases). This CDR3 region has 15 residues. Germline assignment: CDR1 MGHRA and CDR2 YSYEKL. Trimming took 4 bases from V and 3 from J, leaving 16 bases between them. The CDR3 region has the DNA TGCGCCAGCAGCCGAGGACAGTCCTGGGACTACGAGCAGTACTTC. Translation gives CASSRGQSWDYEQYF.

This clone was detected many times. This rearrangement joins TRBV7-9 to TRBJ1-2, with D uncertain. The germline V gene encodes CDR1 SEHNR and CDR2 FQNEAQ (reference sequence). V lost 1 base to trimming and J lost 7 bases, with 10 bases between them. The CDR3 has 13 amino acids. In nucleotides, the CDR3 is TGTGCCAGCAGCTTAGGCTGGCAGCGTGGCTACACCTTC. Amino acid sequence: CASSLGWQRGYTF.

This clone was seen many times. The chain links TRBV11-3 to TRBJ2-7, with 7 bases lining up with TRBD1. J was trimmed by 6 bases and V by 3 bases; bases with no gene match: 5. Per germline, CDR1 SGHNT and CDR2 YENEEA. The CDR3 extends over 13 amino acids. Here the CDR3 reads CASSLNRGGEQYF. CDR3 DNA: TGTGCCAGCAGCTTGAACAGGGGTGGCGAGCAGTACTTC.

This clone was recorded many times. The genes are TRBV27 and TRBJ2-3; 12 nucleotides agree with TRBD2. CDR3 length: 15 amino acids. Unmatched junction bases numbered 5, after V lost 5 bases and J lost 5 bases. Germline values: CDR1 MNHEY, CDR2 SMNVEV (reference sequence). Here the CDR3 DNA reads TGTGCCAGCAGTCGACTAGCGGGAGTGCTAGATACGCAGTATTTT. Translation gives CASSRLAGVLDTQYF.

This clone was observed many times. V and J are TRBV7-8 and TRBJ1-3; tentatively, D is TRBD1 (5 bases). There are 14 residues in the CDR3. Trimming shortened V by 4 bases and J by 2 bases, and 9 bases separated the two germline ends. Germline-derived CDR1 and CDR2 are SGHVS and FQNEAQ. The CDR3 spells CASSSTGPGNTIYF. CDR3 nucleotide sequence: TGTGCCAGCAGCTCAACAGGTCCTGGAAACACCATATATTTT.

This clone was seen ten or more times. The V gene is TRBV19, the J gene TRBJ2-2, with D possibly being TRBD2 (6 bases). V lost 3 bases, J lost 1 base, and 9 bases lay in between. The CDR3 is made up of 15 amino acids. Germline lookup yields CDR1 LNHDA and CDR2 SQIVND (reference sequence). In nucleotides, the CDR3 is TGTGCCAGTAGTATCCCCGGGAGGAACACCGGGGAGCTGTTTTTT. Translation gives CASSIPGRNTGELFF.

Ten or more counts support this clone. V gene TRBV6-5 combines with J gene TRBJ1-2, with 11 bases fitting TRBD1. V dropped 7 bases and J dropped 6; count of bases not matched to a gene: 10. This CDR3 has 15 amino acids. The germline gives CDR1 MNHEY, CDR2 SVGAGI. The CDR3 DNA reads as TGTGCCAGCACCGCAAAGAGGGACAGGGGGAATGGCTACACCTTC. As protein: CASTAKRDRGNGYTF.

This clone was seen many times. The chain combines TRBV6-1 with TRBJ2-3, with D possibly TRBD2 on 5 matching bases. Germline loops: CDR1 MNHNS, CDR2 SASEGT. Trimming took 6 bases from V and 0 from J, leaving 10 bases between them. The CDR3 contains 14 residues. In DNA, the CDR3 is TGTGCCAGCAGCGGGGAGTTTAGCACAGATACGCAGTATTTT. It specifies CASSGEFSTDTQYF.

This clone was seen repeatedly, ten times or more. J is TRBJ2-7 and V is TRBV2; 9 nucleotides line up with TRBD1. Trimming at V came to 6 bases and at J to 3 bases, leaving 9 bases not matched to a gene. This CDR3 region has 15 residues. Germline values: CDR1 SNHLY, CDR2 FYNNEI. The CDR3 loop is CASSVGTGRSYEQYF. The CDR3 region has the DNA TGTGCCAGCAGCGTAGGGACAGGGAGGAGCTACGAGCAGTACTTC.

This clone occurred many times. The V call is TRBV28, the J call TRBJ2-7; 8 bases match TRBD2. The V gene's germline CDR1 is MDHEN and CDR2 SYDVKM. CDR3 length: 17 amino acids. The J segment lost 0 bases and the V segment lost 5 bases, leaving 12 bases of the junction unmatched. CDR3 DNA: TGTGCCAGCAGTAGACTCGGGGGGGCGCGGGGCTCCTACGAGCAGTACTTC. It codes for CASSRLGGARGSYEQYF. The full variable domain, with the rest looked up from reference TRBV28 and TRBJ2-7, is DVKVTQSSRYLVKRTGEKVFLECVQDMDHENMFWYRQDPGLGLRLIYFSYDVKMKEKGDIPEGYSVSREKKERFSLILESASTNQTSMYLCASSRLGGARGSYEQYFGPGTRLTVT.